This T cell receptor (beta chain) was sequenced during a study of naive and memory T cell subsets (dated by TCRdb to 2015 to 2018). Background for the entire study: The figure summarizing the skin biopsy and whole blood samples listed roughly ten blood donors, 7 tuberculin skin test biopsies and 3 saline control biopsies. Skin biopsies were taken from tuberculin skin test sites or from saline-injected control sites and were processed for RNA extraction as described before. PCR2 was typically a SYBR Green qPCR stopped at a set threshold; low-input samples could instead use end-point PCR (about 6 cycles). Results the study describes overall, beyond this receptor: The paper did not give details of skin biopsy collection and RNA processing, instead referencing earlier studies for those details. Both types of skin biopsy reportedly yielded TCR sequences, though far more TCRs came from tuberculin skin test sites. Higher TCR numbers at tuberculin skin test sites were interpreted as T cell infiltration of a delayed type IV hypersensitivity reaction. The potential sensitivity of the RNA-based method to TCR transcript changes with T cell activation and differentiation was acknowledged.

Library creation used UMI-ligation and nested PCR. The ligated cDNA was amplified in four rounds of PCR with nested alpha and beta constant region primers together with the SP2 primer. For the blood and skin samples, reverse transcription of TCR RNA was done with SuperScript IV along with alpha and beta constant region primers. T4 RNA ligase 1 was used to ligate an oligonucleotide containing the Illumina SP2 primer and a UMI to the 3' end of the cDNA. To prevent hairpin formation, the 12-nucleotide UMI was made up of two random hexamers with an eight-base spacer between them. From the second PCR onward, the TCR alpha and beta chain libraries were handled separately, and dual indexing was used for multiplexing. After pooling, the indexed libraries were analyzed by capillary electrophoresis and sequenced on either an Illumina MiSeq or NextSeq. PhiX DNA at about 5-8% was spiked into libraries to increase base diversity and improve cluster recognition. In the authors' own workflow: UMIs were extracted from read 2 by Demultiplexor and combined with the TCR sequence from read 1, and reads were split according to sample indices. Decombinator identified V and J genes and V-J junctions and gave each TCR a five-part identifier that included V and J deletions. Collapsinator used UMIs to correct sequencing errors and PCR amplification heterogeneity, yielding UMI-based abundance per TCR. CDR3Translator converted identifiers to nucleotide sequence, translated to amino acids, and extracted CDR3 regions using terminal motifs. Error-corrected alpha and beta TCR counts from blood and skin were compared after normalization to input RNA amount. Clones were called with MiXCR by TCRdb after fastp trimmed the public reads at Q25, and only in-frame beta chains were retained. Rows with one shared CDR3 protein collapse into an entry with the most common genes and DNA. The V and J calls and clone size are TCRdb's, not the authors'. A total of around 37,000 distinct CDR3 sequences appear in this sample, 11% of them only once. The ten largest account for 3.9% of the sample.

This clonotype came up many times. The antigen it binds to is not known. No base quality values were provided; no much bigger clone lies one nucleotide off. Interpreted using the paper, the treatment or condition label stands for: skin biopsy from PPD injection site in Mantoux-positive individual. Using 3' ligation of a UMI-containing oligonucleotide to TCR cDNA, the study laid out a robust and sensitive protocol to amplify, sequence and analyze TCRs. Tuberculin skin test biopsies came from sites injected with PPD in individuals with a positive Mantoux test. Total RNA was treated with RQ1 DNase, without cell sorting, prior to reverse transcription, with an input of about 1 to 1,100 ng being targeted. To check how robust the pipeline was in samples where T cells make up a minority population, libraries were built from skin biopsies and whole blood. This specimen was skin, taken from a tuberculin skin test site. This TCR was recovered from an adult in good health.

The base sequence is TGTGCCAGCAAGCAACAGGGAGTAGATACGCAGTATTTT. It codes for CASKQQGVDTQYF. The chain joins TRBV27 to TRBJ2-3; the D gene is perhaps TRBD1, from 6 matching bases. V lost 7 bases and J lost 5 bases; the stretch between them is 13 bases long. The CDR3, cysteine through phenylalanine, is 13 amino acids long. Here the CDR3 DNA is all that survives: 39 bases in frame from base 1. Per the germline V gene (reference sequence), MNHEY is the CDR1 and SMNVEV is the CDR2.